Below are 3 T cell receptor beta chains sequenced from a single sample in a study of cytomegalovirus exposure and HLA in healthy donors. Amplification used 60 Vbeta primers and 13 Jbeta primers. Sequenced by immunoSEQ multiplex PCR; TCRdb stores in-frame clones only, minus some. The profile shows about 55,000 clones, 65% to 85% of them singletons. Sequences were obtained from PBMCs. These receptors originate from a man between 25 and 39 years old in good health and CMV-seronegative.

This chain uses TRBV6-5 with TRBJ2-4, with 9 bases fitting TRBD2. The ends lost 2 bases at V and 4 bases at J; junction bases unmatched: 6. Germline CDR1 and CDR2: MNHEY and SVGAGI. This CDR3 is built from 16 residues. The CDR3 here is CASSYTVSGSKNIQYF. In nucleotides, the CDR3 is TGTGCCAGCAGTTACACCGTTAGCGGGAGTAAAAACATTCAGTACTTC.

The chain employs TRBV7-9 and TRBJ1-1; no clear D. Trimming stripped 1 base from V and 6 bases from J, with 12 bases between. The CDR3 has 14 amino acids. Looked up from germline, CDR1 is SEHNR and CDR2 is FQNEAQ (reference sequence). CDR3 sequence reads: CASSLGSGPAEAFF. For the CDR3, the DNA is TGTGCCAGCAGCTTAGGTTCAGGCCCAGCTGAAGCTTTCTTT.

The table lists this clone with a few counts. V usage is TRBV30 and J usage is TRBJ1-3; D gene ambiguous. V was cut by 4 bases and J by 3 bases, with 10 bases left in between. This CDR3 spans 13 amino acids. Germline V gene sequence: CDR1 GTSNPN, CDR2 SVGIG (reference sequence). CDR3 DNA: TGTGCCTGGACAATCGCGGGTGGAAACACCATATATTTT. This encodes CAWTIAGGNTIYF.